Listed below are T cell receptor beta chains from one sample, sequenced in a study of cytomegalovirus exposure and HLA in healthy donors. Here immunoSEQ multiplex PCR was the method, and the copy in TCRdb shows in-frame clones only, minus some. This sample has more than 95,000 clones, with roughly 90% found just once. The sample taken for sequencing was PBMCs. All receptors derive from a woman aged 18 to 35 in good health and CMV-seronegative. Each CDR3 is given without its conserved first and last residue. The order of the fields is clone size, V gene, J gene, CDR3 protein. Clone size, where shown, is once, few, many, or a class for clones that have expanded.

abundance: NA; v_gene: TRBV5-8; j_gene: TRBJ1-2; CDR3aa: ASRSGIEQDGYT
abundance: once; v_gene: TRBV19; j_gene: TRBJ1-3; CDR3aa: ASISGRSGNTIY
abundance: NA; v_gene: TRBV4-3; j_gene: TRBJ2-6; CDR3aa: ASSQDGGAGANVLT
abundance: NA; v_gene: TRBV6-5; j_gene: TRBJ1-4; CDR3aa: ASSRNRDRGEKLF
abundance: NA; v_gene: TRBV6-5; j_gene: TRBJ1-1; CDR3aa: ASSYSGGTEAF
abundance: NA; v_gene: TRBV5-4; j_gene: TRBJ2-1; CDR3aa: ASSSGTSGSYNEQF
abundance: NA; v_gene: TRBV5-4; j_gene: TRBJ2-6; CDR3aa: ASSLFLSSGANVLT
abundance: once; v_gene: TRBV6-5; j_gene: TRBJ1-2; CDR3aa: ASSYSGTGGYYGYT
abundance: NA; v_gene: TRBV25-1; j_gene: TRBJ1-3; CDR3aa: ASSRGSGNTIY
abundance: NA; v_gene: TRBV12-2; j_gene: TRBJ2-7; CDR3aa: ASHRAYEQY
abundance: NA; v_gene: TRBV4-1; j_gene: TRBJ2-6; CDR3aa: ASSQPLRSSGANVLT
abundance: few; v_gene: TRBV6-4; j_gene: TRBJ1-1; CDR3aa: ASSSGQANTEAF
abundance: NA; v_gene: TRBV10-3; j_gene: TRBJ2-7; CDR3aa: AISEIGQTYEQY
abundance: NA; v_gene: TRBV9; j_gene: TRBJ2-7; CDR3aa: ASSPRGASKVHEQY